The 24 T cell receptor beta chains presented below share a single source sample, sequenced in a study of T cells after yellow fever vaccination. TCRdb passed the 5' RACE reads through MiXCR, listing each CDR3 protein once. The top ten hold 2.5% to 4% of the sample, which has some 260,000 distinct CDR3 sequences, around 5.2% seen once. Material: CD4+ T cells sorted from PBMCs, obtained on the day of the yellow fever booster vaccination. Receptors were obtained from a man aged 18 to 30 who received the YFV17D yellow fever vaccine.

The chain employs TRBV5-1 and TRBJ1-1, with D hard to call. The CDR3 extends over 14 amino acids. V was trimmed by 0 bases and J by 5 bases, leaving 11 bases between them. Germline CDR1 reads SGHRS; CDR2 reads YFSETQ. CDR3 DNA sequence: TGCGCCAGCAGCTTGGGCGGGGATCGGACTGAAGCTTTCTTT. It encodes CASSLGGDRTEAFF.

This clonotype was counted ten times or more. The V and J genes are TRBV18 and TRBJ2-1; no clear D gene. The CDR3 contains 19 residues. The germline V gene encodes CDR1 KGHSH and CDR2 LQKENI. Trimming removed 2 bases at V and 0 bases at J, with 20 bases between. Here the CDR3 reads CASSPFGTGPTGSYNEQFF. The CDR3 nucleotides are TGTGCCAGCTCACCATTTGGTACTGGGCCGACGGGCTCCTACAATGAGCAGTTCTTC. The full variable domain, in which reference TRBV18 and TRBJ2-1 provide the parts outside the CDR3, is NAGVMQNPRHLVRRRGQEARLRCSPMKGHSHVYWYRQLPEEGLKFMVYLQKENIIDESGMPKERFSAEFPKEGPSILRIQQVVRGDSAAYFCASSPFGTGPTGSYNEQFFGPGTRLTVL.

This clonotype appeared many times. The chain combines TRBV7-2 with TRBJ1-3; D is unclear. Germline assignment: CDR1 SGHTA and CDR2 FQGNSA. This CDR3 has 15 residues. V was shortened by 5 bases and J by 0 bases, with 11 bases between the two germline ends. The DNA of the CDR3 is TGTGCCAGCAGCCCTGGGTCGGGCTCTGGAAACACCATATATTTT. This encodes CASSPGSGSGNTIYF.

This clonotype was detected ten times or more. The chain is built from TRBV5-1 and TRBJ2-1; 8 bases are shared with TRBD1. The V and J ends lost 7 bases and 1 base, in that order; junction bases with no gene match: 1. This CDR3 has 13 amino acids. Germline CDR1 reads SGHRS; CDR2 reads YFSETQ. CDR3 residues: CASGQGSYNEQFF. CDR3 in DNA: TGCGCCAGCGGACAGGGATCCTACAATGAGCAGTTCTTC.

This clonotype was seen ten or more times. The chain combines TRBV6-1 with TRBJ2-7; 7 bases are a match to TRBD1. The V and J ends lost 2 bases and 4 bases, in that order; junction bases with no gene match: 5. This CDR3 region has 14 residues. Germline V gene data show CDR1 as MNHNS and CDR2 as SASEGT. CDR3: CASSEPGQTYEQYV. In DNA, the CDR3 is TGTGCCAGCAGTGAACCGGGACAGACGTACGAGCAGTACGTC.

The V gene is TRBV21-1, the J gene TRBJ1-5; the table's D gene call, TRBD1, was not cross checked with the DNA. TRBV21-1 is listed as a pseudogene. The length of the CDR3 is 16 residues. This CDR3 reads CASTRGPGGRCQPQHF. CDR3 DNA: TGTGCCAGCACGCGTGGTCCGGGGGGGAGATGCCAGCCCCAGCATTTT.

A note on this clonotype: The junction does not match germline at one end; this may be a read error. The rearrangement links TRBV5-1 to TRBJ1-5; no clear D. The CDR3 runs 17 residues. The germline V gene encodes CDR1 SGHRS and CDR2 YFSETQ. The CDR3 DNA reads TGCGCCTGCAGCTTGGGTCCCCGGGTTGGTAGCAATCAGCCCCAGCATTTT. This encodes CACSLGPRVGSNQPQHF.

The chain is built from TRBV12-3 or TRBV12-4 and TRBJ2-5; D may correspond to TRBD1 or TRBD2 (5 bases each). The CDR3 contains 15 residues. V was trimmed by 6 bases and J by 0 bases, leaving 14 bases between them. In nucleotides, the CDR3 is TGTGCCAGCAGGCCATCCGGGGCAGACCAAGAGACCCAGTACTTC. Its translation: CASRPSGADQETQYF.

The chain has TRBV5-1 and TRBJ2-2; possibly TRBD1 for D (5 bases). Trimming pared 1 base from V and 4 bases from J, leaving 8 bases between. Germline assignment: CDR1 SGHRS and CDR2 YFSETQ. CDR3 length: 14 residues. This chain's CDR3 is CASSLTGFTGELFF. The CDR3 nucleotides read TGCGCCAGCAGCTTGACAGGCTTCACCGGGGAGCTGTTTTTT.

This chain joins TRBV20-1 and TRBJ2-5; D not resolved. CDR1 is DFQATT and CDR2 is SNEGSKA in the germline V gene (reference sequence). The CDR3 is 13 residues long. Trimming cost V 1 base and J 1 base, with 7 bases left between them. The CDR3 nucleotides are TGCAGTGCTAGAGTGGCAGGCCAAGAGACCCAGTACTTC. Protein: CSARVAGQETQYF.

This clonotype was detected a few times. Here the CDR3 reads CASSLTDREETQYF. The DNA for the CDR3 is TGTGCCAGCAGTTTAACGGACAGGGAGGAGACCCAGTACTTC. V gene TRBV12-3 or TRBV12-4 combines with J gene TRBJ2-5; 8 positions agree with TRBD1. V shed 2 bases, J shed 5 bases, and the junction held 4 bases outside the gene matches. This CDR3 is 14 amino acids long.

This clonotype was picked up a small number of times. The V gene is TRBV3-1, the J gene TRBJ1-5; D is unresolved. This CDR3 has 13 residues. Germline values: CDR1 LGHDT, CDR2 YNNKEL (reference sequence). V dropped 0 bases and J dropped 9 bases, with 9 bases sitting between them. CDR3: CASSQEGSRPQHF. DNA for the CDR3: TGTGCCAGCAGCCAAGAAGGCAGCCGGCCCCAGCATTTT. The complete variable domain, with remaining parts taken from reference TRBV3-1 and TRBJ1-5, reads DTAVSQTPKYLVTQMGNDKSIKCEQNLGHDTMYWYKQDSKKFLKIMFSYNNKELIINETVPNRFSPKSPDKAHLNLHINSLELGDSAVYFCASSQEGSRPQHFGDGTRLSIL.

The chain links TRBV12-3 or TRBV12-4 to TRBJ2-5, with D perhaps TRBD2 (6 bases). The CDR3 sequence is 15 residues long. V was shortened by 5 bases and J by 4 bases, with 17 bases between the two germline ends. The CDR3 loop is CASSPAGSWLETQYF. DNA for the CDR3: TGTGCCAGCAGTCCGGCGGGGTCGTGGTTAGAGACCCAGTACTTC.

In its sample, this clonotype was seen a few times. The chain's CDR3 is CASSLDAPGQGAEAFF. The CDR3 bases are TGTGCCAGCAGCTTAGACGCGCCGGGACAGGGGGCGGAAGCTTTCTTT. This rearrangement joins TRBV11-2 to TRBJ1-1; the match to TRBD1 covers 12 bases. Trimming at V came to 0 bases and at J to 8 bases, leaving 7 bases not matched to a gene. The CDR3 has 16 residues. CDR1 SGHAT and CDR2 FQNNGV come from the germline V gene. Full variable domain (missing parts from reference TRBV11-2 and TRBJ1-1): EAGVAQSPRYKIIEKRQSVAFWCNPISGHATLYWYQQILGQGPKLLIQFQNNGVVDDSQLPKDRFSAERLKGVDSTLKIQPAKLEDSAVYLCASSLDAPGQGAEAFFGQGTRLTVV.

The rearrangement joins TRBV18 to TRBJ2-7; 7 bases are shared with TRBD1. Trimming at V came to 8 bases and at J to 6 bases, leaving 4 bases not matched to a gene. This CDR3 spans 11 amino acids. CDR1 and CDR2 from the germline V gene are KGHSH and LQKENI. CDR3 in amino acids: CASLGGLEQYF. DNA for the CDR3: TGTGCCAGCCTAGGGGGCCTCGAGCAGTACTTC.

The J gene is TRBJ2-3, the V gene TRBV7-2, with TRBD2 identical over 8 bases. V shed 5 bases, J shed 2 bases, and the junction held 18 bases outside the gene matches. CDR3 length equals 19 residues. Germline CDR1 is SGHTA and CDR2 is FQGNSA. The CDR3 region has the DNA TGTGCCAGCAGCCTACTATTCCCTTTAGCGGGATCGGTCACAGATACGCAGTATTTT. It encodes CASSLLFPLAGSVTDTQYF.

In this sample, this clonotype turned up a few times. The V and J genes are TRBV5-6 and TRBJ1-2, with 7 bases lining up with TRBD1. Germline V CDR1 and CDR2: SGHDT, YYEEEE. Trimming at V came to 4 bases and at J to 5 bases, leaving 14 bases not matched to a gene. The CDR3 spans 16 residues. The CDR3 nucleotides are TGTGCCAGCAGCCCGGGACAGCTTCTAACCCTTTATGGCTACACCTTC. It translates to CASSPGQLLTLYGYTF.

The chain is built from TRBV12-3 or TRBV12-4 and TRBJ1-2, with no clear D. Trimming took 6 bases from V and 1 from J, leaving 18 bases between them. The CDR3 spans 16 residues. CDR3 amino acids: CASSRYWQHFNYGYTF. In DNA form, the CDR3 reads TGTGCCAGCAGCCGTTATTGGCAGCATTTTAACTATGGCTACACCTTC.

J is TRBJ1-5 and V is TRBV6-2 or TRBV6-3; TRBD1 might be the D (6 bases). The germline V gene encodes CDR1 MNHEY and CDR2 SVGEGT. CDR3 length equals 19 residues. The V and J ends lost 2 bases and 6 bases respectively, with 26 bases between them. This CDR3 is CASSYELVRGTQGTQPQHF. In DNA, the CDR3 is TGTGCCAGCAGTTACGAGTTAGTTCGTGGGACACAAGGAACTCAGCCCCAGCATTTT.

This clonotype was counted ten times or more. CDR3 bases: TGCAGCGTTGAAAGGCAGGTGAACACTGAAGCTTTCTTT. This codes for CSVERQVNTEAFF. The rearrangement joins TRBV29-1 to TRBJ1-1; D not certain. CDR1 SQVTM and CDR2 ANQGSEA come from the germline V gene. The V end lost 2 bases, the J end lost 0 bases, and 7 bases lay between the germline ends. There are 13 residues in the CDR3. Using reference TRBV29-1 and TRBJ1-1 for the parts outside the CDR3, the full variable domain is SAVISQKPSRDICQRGTSLTIQCQVDSQVTMMFWYRQQPGQSLTLIATANQGSEATYESGFVIDKFPISRPNLTFSTLTVSNMSPEDSSIYLCSVERQVNTEAFFGQGTRLTVV.

This chain uses TRBV2 with TRBJ2-1; 7 bases map to TRBD2. Germline CDR1 is SNHLY and CDR2 is FYNNEI. After removal of 3 bases from V and 5 bases from J, the junction contained 10 bases not matched to a gene. CDR3 length: 16 amino acids. The CDR3 DNA is TGTGCCAGCAGTGAGGCGCCGGCGGGGGAAAACAATGAGCAGTTCTTC. This gives the protein CASSEAPAGENNEQFF.

This clonotype was counted at least ten times. The V gene is TRBV6-5, the J gene TRBJ1-2, with a possible D match to TRBD1 (6 bases). The V and J ends lost 11 bases and 2 bases respectively, with 9 bases between them. Germline V gene sequence: CDR1 MNHEY, CDR2 SVGAGI. CDR3 length: 11 amino acids. The CDR3: CAGTPNYGYTF. Written as DNA, the CDR3 is TGTGCCGGGACACCCAACTATGGCTACACCTTC.

This clonotype was detected many times. The V and J genes are TRBV7-3 and TRBJ2-7; D may be TRBD1 (6 bases). The length of the CDR3 is 16 residues. CDR1 SGHTA and CDR2 FQGTGA come from the germline V gene. Trimming took off 5 bases at V and 3 bases at J, with 20 bases between the two ends. CDR3 protein: CASSQWGTFCFYEQYF. In nucleotides, the CDR3 is TGTGCCAGCAGCCAATGGGGGACATTCTGTTTCTACGAGCAGTACTTC.

This clonotype occurred a few times. The gene calls are TRBV6-6 and TRBJ2-5, with 8 bases that match TRBD2. V shed 5 bases and J 2 bases; nucleotides not matched to a gene: 7. Germline CDR1 and CDR2: MNHNY and SVGAGI (reference sequence). The CDR3 consists of 15 residues. The CDR3 nucleotides are TGTGCCAGCAGTCGGGGGGGGACTACTCAAGAGACCCAGTACTTC. Protein: CASSRGGTTQETQYF.